This T cell receptor (beta chain) was identified in a study of identical twins. Via MiXCR, TCRdb re-called the 5' RACE reads, giving one row per CDR3 protein. Counted here are roughly 1.6 million distinct CDR3 sequences, about 32% occurring once; the ten biggest clones make up roughly 0.3%. Turning to this clonotype: Its antigen is not known.

Germline CDR1 is MNHEY and CDR2 is SVGEGT. The trim removed 2 bases at V and 5 bases at J, leaving 4 bases unmatched. This CDR3 is 15 amino acids long. Points from the study as a whole: Some out-of-frame alpha sequences were shared by twins, and these showed excess low generation probability.

This sequence joins TRBV6-2 or TRBV6-3 and TRBJ2-3; 10 nucleotides line up with TRBD2. Sequenced: cord blood. This clonotype was obtained from a newborn girl in good health. The CDR3, as DNA: TGTGCCAGCAGTTACCCAGCGGGAGGGGGAGATACGCAGTATTTT. Its protein product is CASSYPAGGGDTQYF.